This T cell receptor beta chain was sequenced for a study of blood T cell repertoires in COVID-19. Study at large: Nucleic acid was either cDNA or gDNA, and it came from T cells, B-cell-depleted T cells, or PBMCs.

From germline, CDR1 is SGHKS and CDR2 YYEKEE (reference sequence). CDR3 length: 14 residues. Trimming pared 0 bases from V and 2 bases from J, leaving 9 bases between. The protocol was immunoSEQ multiplex PCR, while the TCRdb copy is restricted to in-frame clones and leaves out a portion. The sample carries about 83,000 clones, more than 85% recorded once. V gene TRBV5-5 combines with J gene TRBJ2-7, with D maybe TRBD1 (5 bases). The TCR sequence derives from a man of 80 years or more with active or convalescent COVID-19. The sequenced sample was peripheral blood. The CDR3 bases are TGTGCCAGCAGCTTGGTGTGGGGCACCTACGAGCAGTACGTC. Its protein is CASSLVWGTYEQYV.